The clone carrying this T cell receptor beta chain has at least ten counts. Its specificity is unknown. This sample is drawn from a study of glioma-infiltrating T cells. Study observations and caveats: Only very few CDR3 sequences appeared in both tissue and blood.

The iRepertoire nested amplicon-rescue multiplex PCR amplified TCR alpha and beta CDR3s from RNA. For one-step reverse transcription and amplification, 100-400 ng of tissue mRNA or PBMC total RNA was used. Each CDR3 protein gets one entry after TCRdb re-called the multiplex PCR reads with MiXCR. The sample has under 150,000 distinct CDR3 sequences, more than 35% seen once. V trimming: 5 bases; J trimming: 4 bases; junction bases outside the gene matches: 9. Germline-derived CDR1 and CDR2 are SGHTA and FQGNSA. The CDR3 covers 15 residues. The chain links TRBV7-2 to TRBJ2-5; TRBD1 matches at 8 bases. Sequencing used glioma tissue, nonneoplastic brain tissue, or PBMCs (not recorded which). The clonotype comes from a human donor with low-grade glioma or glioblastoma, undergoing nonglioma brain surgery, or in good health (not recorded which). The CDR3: CASSPSSTGAETQYF. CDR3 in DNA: TGTGCCAGCAGCCCGTCCTCGACAGGGGCAGAGACCCAGTACTTC.